The 18 T cell receptor beta chains reported below all come from one sample, sequenced in a study of blood T cell repertoires in COVID-19. Method: immunoSEQ multiplex PCR; TCRdb's copy keeps in-frame clones and lacks some. The sample has some 490,000 clones, about 88% seen once. Material for sequencing was PBMCs or T cells enriched from blood (not recorded which). The receptors were gathered from a woman aged 60-70 years who had recovered from COVID-19.

The J gene is TRBJ2-3, the V gene TRBV2; a possible D gene is TRBD2 (6 bases). CDR3 length equals 14 residues. V lost 7 bases to trimming and J lost 5 bases, with 16 bases between them. Germline lookup yields CDR1 SNHLY and CDR2 FYNNEI. DNA of the CDR3: TGTGCCAGCATCCCGACCCCGGGGGAAGATACGCAGTATTTT. Translation: CASIPTPGEDTQYF.

The chain is built from TRBV27 and TRBJ2-3; TRBD2 matches at 15 bases. The CDR3 consists of 18 residues. Germline V gives CDR1 MNHEY, CDR2 SMNVEV (reference sequence). V lost 5 bases and J lost 6; bases outside the gene matches: 12. The CDR3 DNA is TGTGCCAGCAGTGCCCGCCGGACTAGCGGGGGGGCCAGGGATACGCAGTATTTT. Its protein product is CASSARRTSGGARDTQYF.

J is TRBJ2-4 and V is TRBV5-6, with D perhaps matching TRBD2 (5 bases). Deletions cut 2 bases from V and 0 bases from J, with 6 bases between. The germline CDR1 and CDR2 sequences are SGHDT and YYEEEE. The CDR3 totals 14 residues. In DNA form, the CDR3 reads TGTGCCAGCAGCTTTCGGGAAGCCAAAAACATTCAGTACTTC. Its protein product is CASSFREAKNIQYF.

The chain links TRBV4-2 to TRBJ2-1; 11 nucleotides align to TRBD2. V trimming: 2 bases; J trimming: 5 bases; junction bases outside the gene matches: 11. This CDR3 spans 18 amino acids. Germline assignment: CDR1 LGHNA and CDR2 YNFKEQ. The CDR3 sequence is CASSQKLAGATAHNEQFF. Written as DNA, the CDR3 is TGTGCCAGCAGCCAAAAACTAGCGGGGGCTACGGCCCACAATGAGCAGTTCTTC.

The chain recombines TRBV19 with TRBJ1-2, with 7 bases fitting TRBD1. Germline CDR1 LNHDA, CDR2 SQIVND (reference sequence). The CDR3 extends over 13 amino acids. V trimming: 6 bases; J trimming: 2 bases; junction bases outside the gene matches: 3. CDR3 coding DNA: TGTGCCAGTAGGAGGGGGCGAAACTATGGCTACACCTTC. It specifies CASRRGRNYGYTF.

The chain is built from TRBV6-5 and TRBJ1-2; TRBD1 might be the D (5 bases). The V end was cut by 7 bases, the J end by 3 bases, with 18 bases between. Germline CDR1 and CDR2: MNHEY and SVGAGI. The CDR3 consists of 15 residues. The CDR3 DNA follows: TGTGCCAGCAATTCTGGGGCCGTCGGAGACTATGGCTACACCTTC. Translating gives CASNSGAVGDYGYTF.

The rearrangement links TRBV7-2 to TRBJ2-5; D is unclear. V was trimmed by 2 bases and J by 7 bases, leaving 11 bases between them. Germline V lookup: CDR1 SGHTA, CDR2 FQGNSA. The CDR3 length is 13 residues. CDR3 in DNA: TGTGCCAGCAGCTTATCTAGGTCAGCGACCCAGTACTTC. Protein product: CASSLSRSATQYF.

The V gene is TRBV27, the J gene TRBJ1-2, with D unclear. V dropped 6 bases and J dropped 1 base, with 24 bases sitting between them. Germline CDR1 MNHEY, CDR2 SMNVEV (reference sequence). This CDR3 contains 18 residues. The DNA for the CDR3 is TGTGCCAGCAGGCGATCTGGTATTGATGTGAGATTTAACTATGGCTACACCTTC. Residues: CASRRSGIDVRFNYGYTF.

The V and J genes are TRBV14 and TRBJ2-5; unclear D gene. Per the germline V gene, CDR1 is SGHDN and CDR2 is FVKESK. Trimming left V 5 bases short and J 0 bases short, with 13 bases between. This CDR3 is 15 amino acids long. The CDR3 DNA is TGTGCCAGCAGCTCTGGCCGACATCACCAAGAGACCCAGTACTTC. This sequence encodes CASSSGRHHQETQYF.

This clone was seen only once. V and J are TRBV25-1 and TRBJ2-2, with TRBD1 matching over 10 bases. The CDR3 extends over 15 amino acids. Germline loops: CDR1 MGHDK, CDR2 SYGVNS. V was pared by 4 bases and J by 4 bases, with 3 bases of the junction left unmatched. CDR3 nucleotide sequence: TGTGCCAGCAGTGGAGACAGGGGGCCCACCGGGGAGCTGTTTTTT. It encodes CASSGDRGPTGELFF.

This clone was recorded once. The chain couples TRBV5-1 to TRBJ2-1; a possible D gene is TRBD1 (5 bases). Germline CDR1 SGHRS, CDR2 YFSETQ. The CDR3 length is 11 residues. V dropped 4 bases and J dropped 12 bases, with 11 bases sitting between them. In DNA, the CDR3 is TGCGCCAGCAGCACGGACATGTTGCAGTTCTTC. Encoded protein: CASSTDMLQFF.

This clone was detected only a few times. V usage is TRBV5-1 and J usage is TRBJ1-5; tentatively, D is TRBD1 (6 bases). The CDR3 extends over 14 amino acids. V gave up 4 bases and J gave up 3 bases, with 11 bases separating them. Looked up from germline, CDR1 is SGHRS and CDR2 is YFSETQ. The CDR3 bases are TGCGCCAGCAGCCCGGACAGCCCCAATCAGCCCCAGCATTTT. It codes for CASSPDSPNQPQHF.

As concerns this clone: Other DNA sequences of this sample code for an identical CDR3. The CDR3 protein is CASSQRGGNTEAFF. The CDR3 DNA sequence: TGTGCCAGCAGCCAACGAGGGGGGAACACTGAAGCTTTCTTT. V usage is TRBV3-1 (or the pseudogene TRBV3-2) and J usage is TRBJ1-1; D might be TRBD1 (6 bases). The V end was cut by 2 bases, the J end by 1 base, with 8 bases between. Germline CDR1 is LGHDT and CDR2 is YNNKEL (reference sequence). This CDR3 has 14 residues.

This rearrangement joins TRBV27 to TRBJ1-5; D not resolved. The CDR3 consists of 16 residues. V shed 6 bases and J shed 4 bases, with 19 bases lying between them. Germline CDR1 reads MNHEY; CDR2 reads SMNVEV (reference sequence). DNA of the CDR3: TGTGCCAGCAGCAGAATACCCGACGGAGGAAATCAGCCCCAGCATTTT. This encodes CASSRIPDGGNQPQHF.

This chain connects TRBV4-1 to TRBJ2-5, with 7 bases that match TRBD1. CDR3 length: 15 amino acids. The germline V gene has CDR1 MGHRA and CDR2 YSYEKL. V was clipped by 6 bases and J by 4 bases; unmatched bases: 11. The CDR3 nucleotides read TGCGCCAGCAGACAGGGGCAAGAATTAGGAGAGACCCAGTACTTC. It is translated as CASRQGQELGETQYF.

This chain uses TRBV7-9 with TRBJ1-1; a possible D gene is TRBD1 (6 bases). Per the germline V gene, CDR1 is SEHNR and CDR2 is FQNEAQ (reference sequence). The V and J ends lost 5 bases and 2 bases respectively, with 15 bases between them. The CDR3 runs 15 residues. The DNA for the CDR3 is TGTGCCAGCAGCCAAGCCCCGGGACACAACACTGAAGCTTTCTTT. Its protein product is CASSQAPGHNTEAFF.

The genes are TRBV5-6 and TRBJ1-1, with D possibly matching TRBD1 (6 bases). Germline CDR1 is SGHDT and CDR2 is YYEEEE. The V gene lost 4 bases and the J gene lost 0 bases, with 13 bases spanning the gap. The CDR3 has 15 amino acids. CDR3 DNA: TGTGCCAGCAGCGGGATGGGACAACTGAACACTGAAGCTTTCTTT. Its translation: CASSGMGQLNTEAFF.

Points on this clone: At the DNA level, this CDR3 is encoded by other sequences in the same sample as well. The chain joins TRBV30 to TRBJ1-6; D is undetermined. The CDR3 has 12 residues. With 1 base removed from V and 7 bases from J, the gap between germline ends came to 5 bases. Germline V gene lookup returns CDR1 GTSNPN and CDR2 SVGIG (reference sequence). The CDR3 DNA is TGTGCCTGGAGTGACAGAAATTCACCCCTCCACTTT. Amino acids: CAWSDRNSPLHF.